This T cell receptor beta chain is from a study of T cells in Graves' hyperthyroidism and ophthalmopathy. This clonotype has at least ten counts. What was amplified from RNA transcripts were TCR beta CDR3 regions. The TCR CDR3 was amplified in a first-round RT-PCR using the HTBI primer set. TCRdb itself ran the multiplex PCR reads through MiXCR, one entry per CDR3 protein. The sample carries fewer than 350,000 distinct CDR3 sequences, around 15% recorded once. The clonotype originates from a woman aged 40 to 50 with Graves' hyperthyroidism. Material for sequencing was blood.

The CDR3 DNA sequence: TGTGCCAGCACCGAGAGACAGGGGGCGCCGGGTCAGCCCCAGCATTTT. This codes for CASTERQGAPGQPQHF. V usage is TRBV28 and J usage is TRBJ1-5; 10 bases are shared with TRBD1. Unmatched junction bases numbered 12, after V lost 7 bases and J lost 6 bases. CDR1 is MDHEN and CDR2 is SYDVKM in the germline V gene. The CDR3 has 16 amino acids. Together with reference TRBV28 and TRBJ1-5, the CDR3 gives the full variable domain: DVKVTQSSRYLVKRTGEKVFLECVQDMDHENMFWYRQDPGLGLRLIYFSYDVKMKEKGDIPEGYSVSREKKERFSLILESASTNQTSMYLCASTERQGAPGQPQHFGDGTRLSIL.